Presented here are 26 T cell receptor beta chains from one specimen sequenced in a study of blood T cell repertoires in COVID-19. Assay used: immunoSEQ multiplex PCR; TCRdb lists only in-frame clones, some missing. Here the sample spans around 340,000 clones, around nine tenths being singletons. Sequenced material: peripheral blood. The receptors were sampled from a woman in her sixties or seventies with COVID-19, enrolled during active disease.

This clone was seen once. The V and J genes are TRBV30 and TRBJ1-4, with 7 bases fitting TRBD1. Germline trimming cut 0 bases from V and 3 bases from J; bases unmatched to any gene: 1. The CDR3 has 14 amino acids. Germline assignment: CDR1 GTSNPN and CDR2 SVGIG (reference sequence). The CDR3 here is CAWSVGGANEKLFF. In nucleotides, the CDR3 is TGTGCCTGGAGTGTAGGGGGCGCTAATGAAAAACTGTTTTTT.

This chain joins TRBV6-2 or TRBV6-3 and TRBJ1-3; D is perhaps TRBD1 (5 bases). The V and J ends lost 5 bases and 0 bases respectively, with 14 bases between them. Germline CDR1 and CDR2: MNHEY and SVGEGT. The CDR3 sequence is 16 residues long. The CDR3, as DNA: TGTGCCAGCAGTCAAGGGACTCAGAGCTCTGGAAACACCATATATTTT. This gives the protein CASSQGTQSSGNTIYF.

This clone was picked up one time. The chain is built from TRBV29-1 and TRBJ1-2; no firm D call. CDR1 and CDR2 from the germline V gene are SQVTM and ANQGSEA. Between the trimmed V and J ends, which lost 7 bases and 4 bases, there was a span of 10 bases. This CDR3 spans 11 amino acids. The CDR3 coding sequence is TGCAGCGCTTTTCTCTCCTATGGCTACACCTTC. Amino acids: CSAFLSYGYTF.

The CDR3 protein is CASSIPRGAGMTEAFF. Here the CDR3 DNA reads TGTGCCAGTAGTATACCAAGAGGAGCAGGGATGACTGAAGCTTTCTTT. This rearrangement joins TRBV19 to TRBJ1-1, with TRBD1 as a possible D gene (5 bases). This CDR3 comprises 16 residues. Germline CDR1 is LNHDA and CDR2 is SQIVND (reference sequence). V shed 2 bases and J shed 5 bases, with 18 bases lying between them. The full variable domain, rest sourced from reference TRBV19 and TRBJ1-1, is DGGITQSPKYLFRKEGQNVTLSCEQNLNHDAMYWYRQDPGQGLRLIYYSQIVNDFQKGDIAEGYSVSREKKESFPLTVTSAQKNPTAFYLCASSIPRGAGMTEAFFGQGTRLTVV.

The CDR3 is CASSLQATIGQGDYGYTF. The CDR3 DNA reads TGTGCCAGCAGCCTACAAGCTACCATCGGGCAGGGCGACTATGGCTACACCTTC. The gene calls are TRBV3-1 (or the pseudogene TRBV3-2) and TRBJ1-2; D may be TRBD1 (5 bases). The V gene lost 4 bases and the J gene lost 3 bases, with 24 bases spanning the gap. Germline loops: CDR1 LGHDT, CDR2 YNNKEL (reference sequence). The length of the CDR3 is 18 residues.

This chain joins TRBV2 and TRBJ1-5; no firm D call. The CDR3 loop spans 15 amino acids. Germline V gives CDR1 SNHLY, CDR2 FYNNEI. Deletions cut 6 bases from V and 0 bases from J, with 12 bases between. The CDR3 bases are TGTGCCAGCAGCCCGACGGGGTTTAGCAATCAGCCCCAGCATTTT. Translation gives CASSPTGFSNQPQHF.

The CDR3 spells CASSYGDRAKTQYF. The CDR3 nucleotides read TGTGCCAGCAGTTACGGGGACAGAGCGAAGACCCAGTACTTC. The chain links TRBV6-6 to TRBJ2-5; 7 bases line up with TRBD1. Germline V gene sequence: CDR1 MNHNY, CDR2 SVGAGI (reference sequence). The CDR3 sequence is 14 residues long. The junction had 6 bases not matched to a gene; V was cut back by 2 bases and J by 6 bases.

V usage is TRBV5-1 and J usage is TRBJ2-3, with D possibly TRBD1 on 6 matching bases. Germline V CDR1 and CDR2: SGHRS, YFSETQ. The CDR3 is made up of 13 amino acids. V gave up 4 bases and J gave up 3 bases, with 9 bases separating them. The CDR3 nucleotides are TGCGCCAGCAGCAAAGGGACAACAGATACGCAGTATTTT. This sequence encodes CASSKGTTDTQYF. The full variable domain, rest sourced from reference TRBV5-1 and TRBJ2-3, is KAGVTQTPRYLIKTRGQQVTLSCSPISGHRSVSWYQQTPGQGLQFLFEYFSETQRNKGNFPGRFSGRQFSNSRSEMNVSTLELGDSALYLCASSKGTTDTQYFGPGTRLTVL.

Remarks on this clone: The junction departs from the called germline gene at one end, perhaps through a read error. V is TRBV18 and J is TRBJ2-2; the match to TRBD1 covers 8 bases. Germline-derived CDR1 and CDR2 are KGHSH and LQKENI. This CDR3 spans 15 amino acids. The chain's CDR3 is CASSRQGAKTGELFF. CDR3 sequence (DNA): TGTGCCAGCTCACGGCAGGGGGCGAAGACCGGGGAGCTGTTTTTT.

This clone has a single count. The chain joins TRBV19 to TRBJ2-1; D is ambiguous. Germline values: CDR1 LNHDA, CDR2 SQIVND (reference sequence). This CDR3 has 14 amino acids. Trimming pared 3 bases from V and 4 bases from J, leaving 10 bases between. CDR3 region: CASSMVQVYNEQFF. CDR3 in DNA: TGTGCCAGTAGTATGGTTCAGGTATACAATGAGCAGTTCTTC.

This rearrangement joins TRBV18 to TRBJ2-2; 7 positions agree with TRBD1. This CDR3 is 16 amino acids long. Germline assignment: CDR1 KGHSH and CDR2 LQKENI. Trimming took 1 base from V and 3 from J; bases not matched to a gene: 5. CDR3 loop: CASSPQGARYTGELFF. As DNA, the CDR3 is TGTGCCAGCTCACCACAGGGGGCGAGGTACACCGGGGAGCTGTTTTTT.

The chain carries TRBV19 and TRBJ1-1; D unresolved. The germline V gene has CDR1 LNHDA and CDR2 SQIVND (reference sequence). CDR3 length equals 14 residues. The V gene lost 3 bases and the J gene lost 6 bases, with 14 bases spanning the gap. This chain's CDR3 is CASSMYRDGAEAFF. CDR3 nucleotide sequence: TGTGCCAGTAGTATGTATCGGGATGGTGCTGAAGCTTTCTTT.

The genes are TRBV20-1 and TRBJ2-7; 12 nucleotides align to TRBD2. The germline CDR1 and CDR2 sequences are DFQATT and SNEGSKA (reference sequence). CDR3 length: 17 amino acids. Germline trimming cut 3 bases from V and 1 base from J; bases unmatched to any gene: 10. The CDR3 region is CSASRGTSGSSSYEQYF. In DNA, the CDR3 is TGCAGTGCTAGTCGAGGGACTAGCGGGTCCTCATCCTACGAGCAGTACTTC.

The J gene is TRBJ1-5, the V gene TRBV6-9; a possible D gene is TRBD1 (5 bases). From germline, CDR1 is MNHGY and CDR2 SVAAGI. The CDR3 totals 15 residues. V shed 4 bases and J shed 5 bases, with 15 bases lying between them. The chain's CDR3 is CASSWTHPADQPQHF. The CDR3 DNA reads as TGTGCCAGCAGTTGGACACACCCCGCGGATCAGCCCCAGCATTTT.

CDR3 amino acids: CASSGNSGQGEAFF. CDR3 nucleotide sequence: TGTGCCAGCAGCGGGAACTCGGGACAGGGTGAAGCTTTCTTT. This rearrangement joins TRBV5-6 to TRBJ1-1, with 9 positions matching TRBD1. After removal of 4 bases from V and 7 bases from J, the junction contained 8 bases not matched to a gene. Per the germline V gene, CDR1 is SGHDT and CDR2 is YYEEEE. This CDR3 is built from 14 residues. The whole variable domain, filled in from reference TRBV5-6 and TRBJ1-1, reads DAGVTQSPTHLIKTRGQQVTLRCSPKSGHDTVSWYQQALGQGPQFIFQYYEEEERQRGNFPDRFSGHQFPNYSSELNVNALLLGDSALYLCASSGNSGQGEAFFGQGTRLTVV.

The V and J genes are TRBV2 and TRBJ2-1; 8 bases are a match to TRBD1. The trim removed 6 bases at V and 5 bases at J, leaving 3 bases unmatched. Looked up from germline, CDR1 is SNHLY and CDR2 is FYNNEI. This CDR3 is built from 13 residues. The CDR3 is CASRGQGNNEQFF. DNA for the CDR3: TGTGCCAGCAGAGGACAGGGAAACAATGAGCAGTTCTTC.

The chain combines TRBV6-5 with TRBJ2-1; the match to TRBD1 covers 7 bases. Germline CDR1 reads MNHEY; CDR2 reads SVGAGI. Unmatched junction bases numbered 15, after V lost 6 bases and J lost 10 bases. The CDR3 runs 15 residues. The DNA of the CDR3 is TGTGCCAGCAGCCCCCAAGGGACAGTTCGTGGGGAGCAGTTCTTC. It is translated as CASSPQGTVRGEQFF.

This sequence joins TRBV3-1 (or the pseudogene TRBV3-2) and TRBJ1-1, with 12 bases that match TRBD1. CDR3 length: 16 residues. The germline gives CDR1 LGHDT, CDR2 YNNKEL (reference sequence). V was clipped by 4 bases and J by 4 bases; unmatched bases: 7. CDR3 in DNA: TGTGCCAGCAGCCCCGGGACAGGGGGCGTCGGCACTGAAGCTTTCTTT. Translated: CASSPGTGGVGTEAFF.

This rearrangement joins TRBV7-9 to TRBJ1-2; D is ambiguous. This CDR3 region has 12 residues. The V end was cut by 3 bases, the J end by 2 bases, with 4 bases between. Germline V gene sequence: CDR1 SEHNR, CDR2 FQNEAQ (reference sequence). The CDR3 DNA reads TGTGCCAGCAGCTTTGAGAACTATGGCTACACCTTC. Encoded protein: CASSFENYGYTF.

V gene TRBV7-7 combines with J gene TRBJ2-1; 8 bases are shared with TRBD1. The CDR3 contains 16 residues. Germline CDR1 SSHAT, CDR2 FNYEAQ (reference sequence). The V segment lost 2 bases and the J segment 4 bases; nucleotides outside the gene matches: 7. The CDR3 nucleotides read TGTGCCAGCAGCTTAAGAGCCGGGACAGGTTACAATGAGCAGTTCTTC. This translates into CASSLRAGTGYNEQFF.

The rearrangement uses TRBV7-2 and TRBJ1-4; D unclear. Germline V lookup: CDR1 SGHTA, CDR2 FQGNSA. V gave up 1 base and J gave up 5 bases, with 5 bases separating them. There are 13 residues in the CDR3. This CDR3 reads CASSLERNEKLFF. The CDR3 DNA reads TGTGCCAGCAGCTTAGAGAGGAATGAAAAACTGTTTTTT.

This chain uses TRBV6-5 with TRBJ1-5; 9 positions match TRBD1. This CDR3 contains 15 residues. Per germline, CDR1 MNHEY and CDR2 SVGAGI. V was clipped by 7 bases and J by 4 bases; unmatched bases: 8. DNA of the CDR3: TGTGCCAGCACTAGGACAGGGGTTGATAATCAGCCCCAGCATTTT. It codes for CASTRTGVDNQPQHF.

This chain links TRBV5-6 with TRBJ2-7, with 8 bases lining up with TRBD1. Germline V gene lookup returns CDR1 SGHDT and CDR2 YYEEEE. The length of the CDR3 is 15 residues. V lost 0 bases to trimming and J lost 7 bases; unmatched junction nucleotides: 9. The CDR3 coding sequence is TGTGCCAGCAGCTTGGCGGTCAGGGGGCCGGGGGAGCAGTACTTC. This translates into CASSLAVRGPGEQYF.

The gene calls are TRBV7-9 and TRBJ1-1; possible D gene TRBD1, 6 bases. V was shortened by 7 bases and J by 4 bases, with 13 bases between the two germline ends. Germline CDR1 reads SEHNR; CDR2 reads FQNEAQ (reference sequence). The CDR3 is 13 amino acids. Here the CDR3 reads CASTGSQGTEAFF. DNA of the CDR3: TGTGCCAGCACCGGGTCACAGGGCACTGAAGCTTTCTTT.

This clone was found once. The CDR3, as DNA: TGTGCCAGTAGAACCGGGACAGGGGGCGTAGACGAGCAGTACTTC. This encodes CASRTGTGGVDEQYF. The rearrangement joins TRBV5-4 to TRBJ2-7, with 12 bases lining up with TRBD1. The CDR3 is 15 residues long. The V segment lost 8 bases and the J segment 5 bases; nucleotides outside the gene matches: 11. CDR1 and CDR2 (germline): SGHNT, YYREEE (reference sequence).

The chain carries TRBV9 and TRBJ1-6, with 8 bases fitting TRBD1. The ends lost 3 bases at V and 7 bases at J; junction bases unmatched: 0. The CDR3 has 13 residues. Germline-derived CDR1 and CDR2 are SGDLS and YYNGEE. CDR3 amino acids: CASSGTGNSPLHF. The CDR3 DNA is TGTGCCAGCAGCGGGACAGGGAATTCACCCCTCCACTTT.